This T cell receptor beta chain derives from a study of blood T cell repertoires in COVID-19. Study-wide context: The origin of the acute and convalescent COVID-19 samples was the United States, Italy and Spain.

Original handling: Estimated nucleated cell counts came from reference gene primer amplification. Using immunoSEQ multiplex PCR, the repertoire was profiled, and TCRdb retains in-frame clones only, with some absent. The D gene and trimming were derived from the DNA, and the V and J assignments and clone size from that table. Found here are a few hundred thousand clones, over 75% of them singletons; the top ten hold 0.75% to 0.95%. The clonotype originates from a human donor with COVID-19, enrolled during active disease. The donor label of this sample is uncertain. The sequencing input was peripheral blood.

The CDR3 sequence is CASSEGSGGEQFF. The CDR3 nucleotides are TGTGCCAGCAGTGAGGGAAGTGGGGGCGAGCAGTTCTTC. This chain links TRBV2 with TRBJ2-1; the D gene is possibly TRBD1 (6 bases). This CDR3 has 13 residues. Trimming removed 3 bases from V and 10 bases from J, with 13 bases in between. The germline CDR1 and CDR2 sequences are SNHLY and FYNNEI.